This T cell receptor beta chain stems from a study of blood T cell repertoires in COVID-19. On the study more broadly: PBMCs, B-cell-depleted T cells, or T cells provided the cDNA or gDNA that made up the material.

Sequencing was performed with immunoSEQ multiplex PCR; in TCRdb, only in-frame clones are kept and a portion is missing. The data contain some 160,000 clones, around 79% of them seen just once; the ten biggest clones take up around 20%. Participant-given clinical history determined each cohort assignment. The V and J ends lost 2 bases and 3 bases, in that order; junction bases with no gene match: 3. The CDR3 spans 15 residues. Germline lookup yields CDR1 SGHTA and CDR2 FQGNSA. The receptor was isolated from a woman in her 70s in a cohort exposed to, infected with or recovered from COVID-19 (not recorded which). The chain recombines TRBV7-2 with TRBJ2-5; 10 nucleotides align to TRBD2. Sequences were obtained from PBMCs or T cells enriched from blood (not recorded which). CDR3 sequence (DNA): TGTGCCAGCAGCTTAAGAGCGGGAGGGAAAGAGACCCAGTACTTC. Translating it yields CASSLRAGGKETQYF. Full variable domain (remainder filled in from reference TRBV7-2 and TRBJ2-5): GAGVSQSPSNKVTEKGKDVELRCDPISGHTALYWYRQSLGQGLEFLIYFQGNSAPDKSGLPSDRFSAERTGGSVSTLTIQRTQQEDSAVYLCASSLRAGGKETQYFGPGTRLLVL.